This T cell receptor beta chain was identified during a study of monozygotic twins with inflammatory bowel disease. TCRdb re-called the 5' RACE reads and catalogs CDR3 proteins one per entry, DNA excluded. The listing records approximately 330,000 distinct CDR3 sequences. Whole blood without T cell sorting served as the source of isolated total RNA. CDR1 and CDR2 (germline): SNHLY, FYNNEI. This CDR3 is built from 15 residues. V is TRBV2 and J is TRBJ1-6; the TCRdb D gene call, TRBD1, has no DNA to confirm it. The receptor was isolated from a human donor with ulcerative colitis or Crohn's disease, or a healthy co-twin of an affected twin (not recorded which). Sequences were obtained from blood. This CDR3 is CAGEGAGPKDSPLHF.